A selection of T cell receptor beta chains follows, all from one sample in a study of beta chain features in type 1 diabetes. Profiling relied on immunoSEQ multiplex PCR, and the TCRdb table lists in-frame clones only, not all of them. The sample lists 310,000 or so clones, around 7.6% occurring once. The sequencing sample was made of central memory CD4+ T cells from blood. Receptors were obtained from a woman aged 18-35 years in good health. CDR3s include the opening cysteine and the closing phenylalanine or tryptophan. Fields, in order: J gene, D gene, clone size, V gene, CDR3 DNA, CDR3 protein. A D gene is named only where the DNA matches it firmly. Rows give clone size only sometimes, using once, few, many, or a class for an expanded clone.

TRBJ2-1 TRBD1 few TRBV18 TGTGCCAGCTCACCGAAGGACAGGGTACGGGACAATGAGCAGTTCTTC CASSPKDRVRDNEQFF
TRBJ2-3 TRBD2 few TRBV28 TGTGCCAGCAGGGGCGAGAGCGGGGCCACAGATACGCAGTATTTT CASRGESGATDTQYF
TRBJ2-1 TRBD1 . TRBV9 TGTGCCAGCAGCCTACAGGGGGCTGCCTACAATGAGCAGTTCTTC CASSLQGAAYNEQFF
TRBJ2-7 TRBD1 few TRBV7-6 TGTGCCAGCAGCAGGGACAGATACGAGCAGTACTTC CASSRDRYEQYF
TRBJ2-1 . . TRBV5-1 TGCGCCAGCAGCTTCCTCAGAGGATCCTACAATGAGCAGTTCTTC CASSFLRGSYNEQFF
TRBJ2-7 . few TRBV29-1 TGCAGCGTTGGCCTGGGCGGAGAGCAGTACTTC CSVGLGGEQYF
TRBJ1-5 . . TRBV9 TGTGCCAGCAGCGTACATGAAGGGATGCCCCAGCATTTT CASSVHEGMPQHF
TRBJ2-7 TRBD1 few TRBV10-3 TGTGCCATCGGGACAGTTCACCTCTCCGAGCAGTACTTC CAIGTVHLSEQYF
TRBJ2-5 . . TRBV6-5 TGTGCCAGCAGTTTTGGAGGGGGCGGAAGGGAGACCCAGTACTTC CASSFGGGGRETQYF
TRBJ2-5 . few TRBV5-1 TGCGCCAGCACGACGATCGGCGGCGGCGTGGCCCAGTACTTC CASTTIGGGVAQYF
TRBJ2-7 . . TRBV6-5 TGTGCCAGCAGTCGCCTCGGCGAGCAGTACTTC CASSRLGEQYF
TRBJ1-3 . few TRBV10-3 TGTGCCATCAGCAGAGAGGGAAACACCATATATTTT CAISREGNTIYF
TRBJ2-1 TRBD2 many TRBV7-9 TGTGCCAGCAGCTTAGGCGGGGGACCCCACAATGAGCAGTTCTTC CASSLGGGPHNEQFF
TRBJ1-4 . few TRBV18 TGTGCCAGCTCACGAGGCGGCAATGAAAAACTGTTTTTT CASSRGGNEKLFF
TRBJ2-1 . . TRBV2 TGTGCCAGCAGTATATGGGGGAGTGAGCAGTTCTTC CASSIWGSEQFF
TRBJ2-5 . . TRBV4-3 TGCGCCAGCAGCCAAGGATGGGGCAATAAAGAGACCCAGTACTTC CASSQGWGNKETQYF
TRBJ1-5 . . TRBV6-6 TGTGCCAGCAGTTATGGCAGGGCTCGTCAGCCCCAGCATTTT CASSYGRARQPQHF
TRBJ2-1 . few TRBV5-1 TGCGCCAGCAGAGAGACAGTAGGCTACAATGAGCAGTTCTTC CASRETVGYNEQFF
TRBJ2-5 . . TRBV6-5 TGTGCCAGCAGTTACTCGGGAGGCAAAGACTTC CASSYSGGKDF
TRBJ2-2 . few TRBV7-3 TGTGCCAGCAGCTTATCACAGGGTGGGACCGGGGAGCTGTTTTTT CASSLSQGGTGELFF
TRBJ2-1 . few TRBV29-1 TGCAGCGGATACTACAATGAGCAGTTCTTC CSGYYNEQFF
TRBJ2-3 . few TRBV7-9 TGTGCCAGCAGCTCGACACAGGGTGTAACGCAGTATTTT CASSSTQGVTQYF
TRBJ2-1 TRBD2 . TRBV4-2 TGTGCCAGCAGCGGCGGGAGGGCCGGGAATGAGCAGTTCTTC CASSGGRAGNEQFF
TRBJ1-3 . . TRBV20-1 TGCAGTGCTAGACAGGGCAACACCATATATTTT CSARQGNTIYF
TRBJ2-5 . few TRBV7-2 TGTGCCAGCAGCTCGATGGTGTCACAAGAGACCCAGTACTTC CASSSMVSQETQYF
TRBJ2-3 . many TRBV7-9 TGTGCCAGCAGCTTAGGCCAGCGGGGCACAGATACGCAGTATTTT CASSLGQRGTDTQYF
TRBJ2-7 . few TRBV4-2 TGTGCCAGCAGCCTAGAAGACTCAGGGGCCTACGAGCAGTACTTC CASSLEDSGAYEQYF
TRBJ1-1 TRBD1 many TRBV5-4 TGTGCCAGCAGCTACGACAGGGGGCTATACACTGAAGCTTTCTTT CASSYDRGLYTEAFF
TRBJ2-1 . few TRBV29-1 TGCAGCGTTGACAGGGTTTACAATGAGCAGTTCTTC CSVDRVYNEQFF
TRBJ1-4 . . TRBV5-4 TGTGCCAGCAGCCCCGGGACGGACTATGAAAAACTGTTTTTT CASSPGTDYEKLFF
TRBJ2-7 . few TRBV6-5 TGTGCCGCGTACAGCGGTGCCTACGAGCAGTACTTC CAAYSGAYEQYF
TRBJ2-7 TRBD2 . TRBV7-8 TGTGCCAGCAGCTTAGGTCCGGGAGGAACCTACGAGCAGTACTTC CASSLGPGGTYEQYF
TRBJ2-3 . few TRBV7-2 TGTGCCAGCAGCCTCAACCACGCTGGGGATACGCAGTATTTT CASSLNHAGDTQYF
TRBJ2-7 . few TRBV28 TGTGCCAGCAGTTTAAGGGGGAGTCTCTACGAGCAGTACTTC CASSLRGSLYEQYF
TRBJ1-2 TRBD1 few TRBV7-2 TGTGCCAGCAGCTATAACAGGGGTTCTGGCTACACCTTC CASSYNRGSGYTF